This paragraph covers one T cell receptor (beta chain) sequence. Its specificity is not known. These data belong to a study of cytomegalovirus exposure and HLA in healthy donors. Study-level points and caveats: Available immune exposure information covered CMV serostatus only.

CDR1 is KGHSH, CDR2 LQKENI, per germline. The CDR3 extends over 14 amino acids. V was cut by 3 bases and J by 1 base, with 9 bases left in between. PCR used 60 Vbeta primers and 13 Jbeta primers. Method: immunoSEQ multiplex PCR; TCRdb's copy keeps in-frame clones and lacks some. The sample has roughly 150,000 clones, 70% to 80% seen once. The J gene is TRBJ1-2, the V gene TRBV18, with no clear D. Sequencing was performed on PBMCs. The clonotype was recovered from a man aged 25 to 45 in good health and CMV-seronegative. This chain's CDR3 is CASSPGSVNYGYTF. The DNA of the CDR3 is TGTGCCAGCTCACCCGGGTCAGTTAACTATGGCTACACCTTC.